A selection of T cell receptor beta chains follows, all from one sample in a study of blood T cell repertoires in COVID-19. Produced via immunoSEQ multiplex PCR; TCRdb's table is partial and in-frame only. The sample carries about 110,000 clones, around 75% recorded once. Sequencing was carried out using peripheral blood. All receptors come from a human donor with acute or convalescent COVID-19. The donor label of this sample is uncertain. Both conserved end residues are part of each CDR3. The D gene is left open where the match is weak. Size is stated for part of the rows, as once, few or many counts, or as a class when the clone is expanded.

size: few; D: TRBD1; J: TRBJ1-1; V: TRBV19; CDR3: CASSSIRDRLNTEAFF; DNA: TGTGCCAGTAGTTCTATCCGGGACAGGCTGAACACTGAAGCTTTCTTT
size: many; D: TRBD1; J: TRBJ1-6; V: TRBV5-1; CDR3: CASSLSTGENSPLHF; DNA: TGCGCCAGCAGCTTGAGCACAGGGGAAAATTCACCCCTCCACTTT
size: -; D: TRBD2; J: TRBJ2-3; V: TRBV2; CDR3: CASSTPWGGGADTQYF; DNA: TGTGCCAGCAGCACCCCCTGGGGGGGAGGAGCAGATACGCAGTATTTT
size: -; D: TRBD1; J: TRBJ1-6; V: TRBV6-5; CDR3: CASSLNRGSYSPLHF; DNA: TGTGCCAGCAGCCTGAACAGGGGTTCCTATTCACCCCTCCACTTT
size: -; D: TRBD1; J: TRBJ2-2; V: TRBV6-5; CDR3: CASSGTGVSGELFF; DNA: TGTGCCAGCAGCGGGACAGGCGTGAGCGGGGAGCTGTTTTTT
size: few; D: -; J: TRBJ1-2; V: TRBV3-1/TRBV3-2; CDR3: CASSQRSGRGYGYTF; DNA: TGTGCCAGCAGCCAACGGTCAGGGAGGGGATATGGCTACACCTTC
size: -; D: -; J: TRBJ1-1; V: TRBV6-5; CDR3: CASRLDWGTEAFF; DNA: TGTGCCAGCAGACTAGACTGGGGCACTGAAGCTTTCTTT
size: few; D: TRBD1; J: TRBJ2-7; V: TRBV7-9; CDR3: CASSSVRDRVFEQYF; DNA: TGTGCCAGCAGCTCGGTCCGGGACAGGGTTTTCGAGCAGTACTTC
size: -; D: -; J: TRBJ1-4; V: TRBV10-3; CDR3: CAISSGGSGKLFF; DNA: TGTGCCATCAGTAGTGGGGGGAGCGGAAAACTGTTTTTT
size: -; D: -; J: TRBJ1-6; V: TRBV6-5; CDR3: CASEGSYNSPLHF; DNA: TGTGCCAGCGAGGGCTCCTATAATTCACCCCTCCACTTT
size: -; D: -; J: TRBJ1-6; V: TRBV4-1; CDR3: CASSQDWAGANNSPLHF; DNA: TGCGCCAGCAGCCAAGATTGGGCGGGGGCAAATAATTCACCCCTCCACTTT
size: -; D: -; J: TRBJ1-5; V: TRBV28; CDR3: CASSSLSRQAGGPQHF; DNA: TGTGCCAGCAGCTCCCTCTCCCGACAGGCCGGCGGGCCCCAGCATTTT
size: -; D: -; J: TRBJ2-5; V: TRBV24-1; CDR3: CATSDSRLPRETQYF; DNA: TGTGCCACCAGTGATTCCAGACTACCAAGGGAGACCCAGTACTTC
size: -; D: TRBD2; J: TRBJ2-5; V: TRBV2; CDR3: CASSGLADPETQYF; DNA: TGTGCCAGCAGTGGGCTAGCGGATCCAGAGACCCAGTACTTC
size: once; D: -; J: TRBJ2-2; V: TRBV4-2; CDR3: CASSLLLTVNTGELFF; DNA: TGTGCCAGCAGCCTCCTTCTGACTGTAAACACCGGGGAGCTGTTTTTT
size: -; D: -; J: TRBJ2-1; V: TRBV5-1; CDR3: CASSFGGDRSEQFF; DNA: TGCGCCAGCAGCTTTGGGGGGGACAGGAGTGAGCAGTTCTTC
size: -; D: -; J: TRBJ1-4; V: TRBV7-9; CDR3: CASSLGQTFNEKLFF; DNA: TGTGCCAGCAGCTTAGGACAGACCTTTAATGAAAAACTGTTTTTT
size: -; D: -; J: TRBJ1-2; V: TRBV14; CDR3: CASSQKSDYGYTF; DNA: TGTGCCAGCAGCCAGAAATCAGACTATGGCTACACCTTC
size: -; D: TRBD1; J: TRBJ2-5; V: TRBV5-1; CDR3: CASSLTGEYEETQYF; DNA: TGCGCCAGCAGCTTAACAGGGGAGTATGAAGAGACCCAGTACTTC
size: -; D: TRBD1; J: TRBJ1-4; V: TRBV6-6; CDR3: CASSYSTGQINEKLFF; DNA: TGTGCCAGCAGTTACTCTACGGGACAGATAAATGAAAAACTGTTTTTT
size: -; D: TRBD2; J: TRBJ2-5; V: TRBV5-8; CDR3: CASSPRATSGSYQETQYF; DNA: TGTGCCAGCAGTCCCCGCGCGACTAGCGGATCGTACCAAGAGACCCAGTACTTC
size: -; D: TRBD1; J: TRBJ1-2; V: TRBV29-1; CDR3: CSVEDEGAGNYGYTF; DNA: TGCAGCGTTGAAGATGAGGGGGCAGGTAACTATGGCTACACCTTC